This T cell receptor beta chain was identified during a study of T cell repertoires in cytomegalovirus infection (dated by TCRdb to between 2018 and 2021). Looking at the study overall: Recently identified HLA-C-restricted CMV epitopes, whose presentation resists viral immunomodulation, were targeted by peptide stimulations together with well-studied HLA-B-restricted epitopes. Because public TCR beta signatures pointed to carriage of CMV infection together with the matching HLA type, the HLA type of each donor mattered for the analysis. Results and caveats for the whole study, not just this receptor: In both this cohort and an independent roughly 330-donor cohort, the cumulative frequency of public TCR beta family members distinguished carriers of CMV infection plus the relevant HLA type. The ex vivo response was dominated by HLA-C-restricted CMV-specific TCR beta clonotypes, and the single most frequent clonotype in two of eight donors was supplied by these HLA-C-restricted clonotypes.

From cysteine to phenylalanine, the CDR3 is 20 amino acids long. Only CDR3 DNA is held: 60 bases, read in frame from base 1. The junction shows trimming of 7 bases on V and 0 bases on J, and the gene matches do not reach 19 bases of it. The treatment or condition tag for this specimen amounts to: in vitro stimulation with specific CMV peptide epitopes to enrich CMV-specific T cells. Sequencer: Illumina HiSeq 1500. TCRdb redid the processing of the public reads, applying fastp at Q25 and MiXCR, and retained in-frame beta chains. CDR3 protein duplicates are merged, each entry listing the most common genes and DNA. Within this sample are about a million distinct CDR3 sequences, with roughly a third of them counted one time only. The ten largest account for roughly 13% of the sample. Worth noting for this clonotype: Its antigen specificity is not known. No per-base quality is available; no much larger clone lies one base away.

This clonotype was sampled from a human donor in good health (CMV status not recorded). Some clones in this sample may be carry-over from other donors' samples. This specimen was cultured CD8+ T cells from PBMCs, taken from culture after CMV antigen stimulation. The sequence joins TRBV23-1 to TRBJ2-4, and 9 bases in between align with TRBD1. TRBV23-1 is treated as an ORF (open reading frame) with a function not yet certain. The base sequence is TGCGCCAGCAAAGCAACAGGGACCCGACAGGGGGTGAAAGCCAAAAACATTCAGTACTTC. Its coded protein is CASKATGTRQGVKAKNIQYF.